A single sample is the source of the 8 T cell receptor beta chains below, sequenced in a study of blood T cell repertoires in COVID-19. Assay: immunoSEQ multiplex PCR; the TCRdb copy retains only in-frame clones and omits some. The profile shows some 120,000 clones, around 70% of them singletons. The sample taken for sequencing was peripheral blood. The receptors were sampled from a man aged 55 to 69 with acute or convalescent COVID-19.

The chain employs TRBV5-6 and TRBJ2-7; unclear D gene. The CDR3 consists of 13 residues. Germline V gene sequence: CDR1 SGHDT, CDR2 YYEEEE. V was trimmed by 4 bases and J by 9 bases, leaving 17 bases between them. The CDR3 DNA reads as TGTGCCAGCAGCCAGAAATCTCGGGTTTTGCAGTACTTC. Translated, it gives CASSQKSRVLQYF.

This clone was seen more than once but under ten times. The chain combines TRBV18 with TRBJ2-2; 10 bases map to TRBD1. The CDR3 has 16 residues. Germline CDR1 and CDR2: KGHSH and LQKENI. J lost 5 bases, V lost 5 bases, and 8 bases had no gene match. CDR3 nucleotides: TGTGCCAGCTCATCCCGGGACAGGGGAGGAACCGGGGAGCTGTTTTTT. As protein: CASSSRDRGGTGELFF.

The rearrangement uses TRBV3-1 (or the pseudogene TRBV3-2) and TRBJ2-7; TRBD2 aligns across 8 bases. The germline V gene has CDR1 LGHDT and CDR2 YNNKEL (reference sequence). CDR3 size: 15 residues. The J segment lost 3 bases and the V segment lost 3 bases, leaving 7 bases of the junction unmatched. The CDR3 DNA follows: TGTGCCAGCAGCCAGGACCCCGGGACTAGCTACGAGCAGTACTTC. This encodes CASSQDPGTSYEQYF.

This clone was counted a few times. V gene TRBV7-3 combines with J gene TRBJ2-5; 8 nucleotides align to TRBD2. The CDR3 totals 15 residues. V shed 3 bases and J 5 bases; nucleotides not matched to a gene: 8. CDR1 SGHTA and CDR2 FQGTGA come from the germline V gene. Here the CDR3 DNA reads TGTGCCAGCAGCTTCCTCGGGACTAGAACTGAGACCCAGTACTTC. It is translated as CASSFLGTRTETQYF.

The chain has TRBV5-6 and TRBJ1-5, with a weak D call TRBD1 (5 bases). The germline CDR1 and CDR2 sequences are SGHDT and YYEEEE. Trimming pared 0 bases from V and 4 bases from J, leaving 14 bases between. The CDR3 runs to 16 residues. CDR3 sequence reads: CASSLGLRQGNQPQHF. The CDR3 DNA sequence: TGTGCCAGCAGCTTGGGGTTGCGGCAGGGAAATCAGCCCCAGCATTTT.

V usage is TRBV30 and J usage is TRBJ1-2; a weak D match, TRBD1 (6 bases). Germline CDR1 and CDR2: GTSNPN and SVGIG (reference sequence). V shed 0 bases and J shed 3 bases, with 8 bases lying between them. This CDR3 region has 13 residues. The DNA for the CDR3 is TGTGCCTGGAGTGTGGACAGTGACTATGGCTACACCTTC. Protein: CAWSVDSDYGYTF.

In nucleotides, the CDR3 is TGTGCCAGCAGCCCCGGGCAGGGAAGCCCTGCCCAGCATTTT. Its protein is CASSPGQGSPAQHF. V is TRBV14 and J is TRBJ1-5; tentatively, D is TRBD1 (5 bases). Between the trimmed V and J ends, which lost 4 bases and 11 bases, there was a span of 18 bases. The length of the CDR3 is 14 residues. From germline, CDR1 is SGHDN and CDR2 FVKESK. The variable domain in full, with the rest retrieved from reference TRBV14 and TRBJ1-5, is EAGVTQFPSHSVIEKGQTVTLRCDPISGHDNLYWYRRVMGKEIKFLLHFVKESKQDESGMPNNRFLAERTGGTYSTLKVQPAELEDSGVYFCASSPGQGSPAQHFGDGTRLSIL.

This clone showed up just a few times. The chain combines TRBV2 with TRBJ2-4, with 14 bases that match TRBD2. This CDR3 spans 18 amino acids. The V segment lost 4 bases and the J segment 0 bases; nucleotides outside the gene matches: 5. Germline CDR1 is SNHLY and CDR2 is FYNNEI. The DNA of the CDR3 is TGTGCCAGCAGTGCGAGACTAGCGGGGGGGTTAGCCAAAAACATTCAGTACTTC. Encoded protein: CASSARLAGGLAKNIQYF.